Listed below are T cell receptor beta chains from one sample, sequenced in a study of cytomegalovirus exposure and HLA in healthy donors. The repertoire was sequenced with immunoSEQ multiplex PCR; TCRdb's copy has only in-frame clones and lacks some. The sample yields about 180,000 clones, about 68% seen once. The sequencing input was PBMCs. The receptor set was obtained from a female donor in good health and CMV-seronegative. Each CDR3 is given with its conserved first and last residue. The D gene is left open where the match is weak. Clone size is stated in some rows and not others, as once, few, many or a class when expanded.

V gene: TRBV27; J gene: TRBJ1-2; clone size: NA; D gene: NA; CDR3 protein: CASRTARERGYTF; CDR3 DNA: TGTGCCAGCCGCACCGCCCGGGAGCGGGGCTACACCTTC
V gene: TRBV7-8; J gene: TRBJ1-2; clone size: NA; D gene: TRBD1; CDR3 protein: CASSSYRGDGYTF; CDR3 DNA: TGTGCCAGCAGCTCCTACAGGGGCGATGGCTACACCTTC
V gene: TRBV14; J gene: TRBJ1-1; clone size: NA; D gene: TRBD1; CDR3 protein: CASSQGDRAFF; CDR3 DNA: TGTGCCAGCAGCCAAGGGGACAGGGCTTTCTTT
V gene: TRBV19; J gene: TRBJ2-7; clone size: NA; D gene: NA; CDR3 protein: CATHSGYEQYF; CDR3 DNA: TGTGCCACCCACTCGGGTTACGAGCAGTACTTC
V gene: TRBV5-5; J gene: TRBJ1-1; clone size: NA; D gene: NA; CDR3 protein: CASSSWGSNMNTEAFF; CDR3 DNA: TGTGCCAGCAGCTCGTGGGGCAGTAACATGAACACTGAAGCTTTCTTT
V gene: TRBV4-1; J gene: TRBJ2-1; clone size: NA; D gene: TRBD2; CDR3 protein: CASGREGRNEQFF; CDR3 DNA: TGCGCCAGCGGCCGGGAGGGCAGGAATGAGCAGTTCTTC
V gene: TRBV10-3; J gene: TRBJ2-7; clone size: few; D gene: TRBD2; CDR3 protein: CAISEPGTSWYHEQYF; CDR3 DNA: TGTGCCATCAGTGAGCCAGGGACTAGCTGGTACCACGAGCAGTACTTC
V gene: TRBV29-1; J gene: TRBJ1-1; clone size: NA; D gene: TRBD1; CDR3 protein: CSVIGTGKTEAFF; CDR3 DNA: TGCAGCGTTATCGGGACAGGGAAAACTGAAGCTTTCTTT
V gene: TRBV6-1; J gene: TRBJ1-1; clone size: NA; D gene: NA; CDR3 protein: CASSIITGPTGAFF; CDR3 DNA: TGTGCCAGCAGCATAATTACAGGCCCCACGGGAGCTTTCTTT
V gene: TRBV28; J gene: TRBJ2-3; clone size: few; D gene: NA; CDR3 protein: CASSLSRSLGTDTQYF; CDR3 DNA: TGTGCCAGCAGTTTATCGCGTAGCTTGGGCACAGATACGCAGTATTTT
V gene: TRBV7-9; J gene: TRBJ2-5; clone size: NA; D gene: NA; CDR3 protein: CASSLTEFETQYF; CDR3 DNA: TGTGCCAGCAGCTTAACGGAGTTTGAGACCCAGTACTTC
V gene: TRBV4-1; J gene: TRBJ1-2; clone size: few; D gene: TRBD1; CDR3 protein: CASSLGTGTDYGYTF; CDR3 DNA: TGCGCCAGCAGCCTAGGAACCGGGACAGACTATGGCTACACCTTC
V gene: TRBV2; J gene: TRBJ1-2; clone size: once; D gene: NA; CDR3 protein: CASTAGGDGYTF; CDR3 DNA: TGTGCCAGCACCGCAGGCGGGGATGGCTACACCTTC
V gene: TRBV28; J gene: TRBJ2-7; clone size: NA; D gene: NA; CDR3 protein: CASSVGGATYEQYF; CDR3 DNA: TGTGCCAGCAGTGTCGGGGGAGCTACCTACGAGCAGTACTTC
V gene: TRBV9; J gene: TRBJ1-6; clone size: NA; D gene: NA; CDR3 protein: CASSVDSRNSPLHF; CDR3 DNA: TGTGCCAGCAGCGTAGACAGCCGTAATTCACCCCTCCACTTT
V gene: TRBV29-1; J gene: TRBJ1-4; clone size: NA; D gene: NA; CDR3 protein: CSVESGKKLFF; CDR3 DNA: TGCAGCGTTGAAAGCGGGAAAAAACTGTTTTTT
V gene: TRBV28; J gene: TRBJ2-7; clone size: NA; D gene: TRBD2; CDR3 protein: CASSYLGRYEQYF; CDR3 DNA: TGTGCCAGCAGTTACCTCGGGAGGTACGAGCAGTACTTC
V gene: TRBV18; J gene: TRBJ2-7; clone size: NA; D gene: NA; CDR3 protein: CASSPERSLYEQYF; CDR3 DNA: TGTGCCAGCTCACCGGAACGGAGTCTCTACGAGCAGTACTTC
V gene: TRBV9; J gene: TRBJ2-5; clone size: once; D gene: NA; CDR3 protein: CASSVTSQETQYF; CDR3 DNA: TGTGCCAGCAGCGTTACATCTCAAGAGACCCAGTACTTC
V gene: TRBV27; J gene: TRBJ1-1; clone size: NA; D gene: TRBD1; CDR3 protein: CASSRTGRTEAFF; CDR3 DNA: TGTGCCAGCAGCAGGACAGGGAGGACTGAAGCTTTCTTT
V gene: TRBV6-5; J gene: TRBJ2-5; clone size: few; D gene: TRBD2; CDR3 protein: CASRGGGGETQYF; CDR3 DNA: TGTGCCAGCCGGGGGGGCGGGGGGGAGACCCAGTACTTC
V gene: TRBV7-2; J gene: TRBJ1-2; clone size: few; D gene: NA; CDR3 protein: CASSLDSNYGYTF; CDR3 DNA: TGTGCCAGCAGCTTAGACTCTAACTATGGCTACACCTTC
V gene: TRBV6-6; J gene: TRBJ1-2; clone size: NA; D gene: TRBD1; CDR3 protein: CASLGARGQGYTF; CDR3 DNA: TGTGCCAGCCTCGGGGCCAGGGGGCAGGGCTACACCTTC
V gene: TRBV11-2; J gene: TRBJ2-7; clone size: NA; D gene: NA; CDR3 protein: CASSHPQAYEQYF; CDR3 DNA: TGTGCCAGCAGCCACCCCCAGGCTTACGAGCAGTACTTC
V gene: TRBV7-6; J gene: TRBJ2-7; clone size: NA; D gene: TRBD2; CDR3 protein: CASSLGGGGSYEQYF; CDR3 DNA: TGTGCCAGCAGCCTTGGGGGGGGAGGGTCCTACGAGCAGTACTTC
V gene: TRBV2; J gene: TRBJ2-5; clone size: NA; D gene: TRBD1; CDR3 protein: CASSRTGGETQYF; CDR3 DNA: TGTGCCAGCAGCAGAACAGGGGGAGAGACCCAGTACTTC
V gene: TRBV5-4; J gene: TRBJ2-2; clone size: NA; D gene: NA; CDR3 protein: CASGWAGGGELFF; CDR3 DNA: TGTGCCAGCGGTTGGGCTGGAGGGGGGGAGCTGTTTTTT
V gene: TRBV19; J gene: TRBJ1-2; clone size: NA; D gene: TRBD1; CDR3 protein: CASSPYGQGAKEGYTF; CDR3 DNA: TGTGCCAGTAGTCCCTACGGACAGGGGGCAAAGGAAGGCTACACCTTC
V gene: TRBV4-3; J gene: TRBJ1-3; clone size: NA; D gene: NA; CDR3 protein: CASSPRGNTIYF; CDR3 DNA: TGCGCCAGCAGCCCCAGAGGAAACACCATATATTTT
V gene: TRBV10-2; J gene: TRBJ2-3; clone size: NA; D gene: NA; CDR3 protein: CASSASADTQYF; CDR3 DNA: TGCGCCAGCAGTGCTAGCGCAGATACGCAGTATTTT
V gene: TRBV27; J gene: TRBJ2-7; clone size: NA; D gene: TRBD1; CDR3 protein: CASGDRPREQYF; CDR3 DNA: TGTGCCAGCGGGGACAGGCCGCGCGAGCAGTACTTC
V gene: TRBV10-3; J gene: TRBJ2-6; clone size: NA; D gene: NA; CDR3 protein: CAISEREAGANVLTF; CDR3 DNA: TGTGCCATCAGTGAGCGCGAGGCGGGGGCCAACGTCCTGACTTTC
V gene: TRBV7-2; J gene: TRBJ1-6; clone size: NA; D gene: TRBD1; CDR3 protein: CASSLEGRDRGHSPLHF; CDR3 DNA: TGTGCCAGCAGCTTAGAGGGCCGGGACAGGGGCCATTCACCCCTCCACTTT